The present T cell receptor beta chain was sequenced within a study of identical twins (dated by TCRdb to the mid-2010s). As for the study more broadly: The study deep-sequenced TCR alpha and beta repertoires from monozygotic twins, unrelated adults of various ages and cord blood to test whether fetal clonotypes persist. To rule out contamination, replicate twin experiments were performed at different times with different library preparation protocols. The full study reports these points: The excess sharing between twins in beta out-of-frame sequences was weaker because fewer shared sequences reduced the signal-to-noise ratio. Fewer insertions were carried by abundant cord blood beta clonotypes, a similar but weaker trend appeared in young adult naive repertoires, and no such trend appeared in memory repertoires. Zero-insertion analyses could be partly confounded by invariant T cells such as MAIT and iNKT, although diverse VJ usage argued against such confounding for most clonotypes. Out-of-frame TCR alpha sequences shared between twins showed an excess of low generation-probability sequences compared with coincidental sharing between unrelated individuals. In monozygotic twins, recombination models systematically underestimated out-of-frame TCR alpha sharing, but the models matched the sharing seen between unrelated individuals. Because the same donors could not be followed over many years, the conclusions relied on cross-sectional statistical analysis.

Every donor was a healthy Caucasian. The twin cohort comprised three pairs of female monozygotic twins, all aged roughly 18 to 30 years. Positive isolation kits from Invitrogen were used to isolate CD4+ and CD8+ T cell populations. This clonotype was counted many times. Its cognate antigen has yet to be identified. One base away there is no much larger clone; base qualities are not given. The protocol used for the library was 5' RACE. Sequencing instrument: Illumina HiSeq 2000. A universal primer binding site was added through template switching, and the final cDNA carried a unique molecular identifier so that TCR cDNA molecules could be counted accurately. Specific primers in the conserved constant-segment region were used to synthesize first-strand cDNA for the TCR alpha and beta chains. To control for contamination, every cDNA library carried two barcodes: a SMART-Mk sample barcode plus Illumina barcodes. TruSeq adapter sequences and Illumina sample barcodes were added in two successive PCR steps. The TCR alpha and beta cDNA libraries were sequenced on the Illumina HiSeq platform using custom primers. Processing in the source paper ran as follows. MiGEC processed the raw reads to extract unique molecular identifiers, while MiXCR was used to determine the CDR3 positions. Recombination models were inferred per individual with the repgenHMM and IGoR tools using an EM algorithm. The tcR package in R was used for shared clonotype analysis, with sharing normalized by the product of cloneset sizes. To study raw recombination without the effects of thymic and clonal selection, out-of-frame nonproductive sequences were analyzed. TCRdb's own reprocessing of the public reads used fastp at Q25 and MiXCR and kept productive beta chains. Each entry is one CDR3 protein sequence, shown with its most common DNA and genes. TCRdb, not the original authors, processed these V and J calls. Counted in this sample were 350,000 to 600,000 distinct CDR3 sequences; over 12% of them appeared once. About 0.53% of the sample is held by the ten biggest clonotypes.

V is clipped by 7 bases and J by 7 bases, and the sequence between their germline boundaries is 23 bases long. Spanning cysteine to phenylalanine, the CDR3 consists of 16 amino acids. CDR3 DNA is the only sequence kept; it has 48 bases, read in frame from the first base. The sample was also linked to a second study, of yellow fever vaccine responses in identical twins. From that second study: The T cell response to vaccination in identical twins was reported by the authors to appear partly convergent and partly personalized. The study precisely tracked vaccine-responding T cell clones in identical twins.

The sequenced sample was CD4+ T cells sorted from blood. This TCR was sampled from a young woman in good health. In this chain, TRBV12-3 or TRBV12-4 is recombined with TRBJ2-1, with the D call perhaps TRBD1 or TRBD2, each one matching 6 bases. Here the CDR3 is given as CASNIFAKGGSNEQFF. The DNA reads TGTGCCAGCAATATATTCGCTAAAGGGGGGAGTAATGAGCAGTTCTTC.